The table lists the clone carrying this T cell receptor (beta chain) with a few counts. Its antigen remains unknown. This sample was taken from a study of breast tumors, draining lymph nodes, adjacent tissues. TCRdb itself ran the multiplex PCR reads through MiXCR, one entry per CDR3 protein. The table shows approximately 190,000 distinct CDR3 sequences, with 31% occurring only once. The CDR3 runs 10 residues. Germline CDR1 DFQATT, CDR2 SNEGSKA (reference sequence). Trimming took off 3 bases at V and 6 bases at J, with 6 bases between the two ends. Study observations and caveats: Tumor repertoires ranked between lymph nodes and nontumor tissue in diversity, with V and J gene preferences. Most tumor T cells seemingly derive from lymph node, then expand in tumor.

Samples came from axillary lymph nodes draining the breast cancer. This TCR was sampled from a female donor with breast cancer. Some clones in this sample may be carry-over from other donors' samples. The specimen sequenced was axillary lymph node tissue. This sequence joins TRBV20-1 and TRBJ2-7, with D possibly TRBD1 on 6 matching bases. The CDR3: CSARDSEQYF. The CDR3 DNA reads as TGCAGTGCTAGGGACAGCGAGCAGTACTTC.